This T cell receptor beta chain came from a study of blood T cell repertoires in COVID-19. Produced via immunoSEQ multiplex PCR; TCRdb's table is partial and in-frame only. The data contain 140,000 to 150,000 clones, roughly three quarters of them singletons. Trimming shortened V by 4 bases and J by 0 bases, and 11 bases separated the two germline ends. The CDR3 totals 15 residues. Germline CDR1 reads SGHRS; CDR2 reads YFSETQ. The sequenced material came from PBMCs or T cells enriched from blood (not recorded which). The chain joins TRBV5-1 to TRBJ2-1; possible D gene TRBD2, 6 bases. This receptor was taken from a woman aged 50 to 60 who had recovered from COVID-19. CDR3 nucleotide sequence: TGCGCCAGCAGCCGAGCGGGCATCTCCTACAATGAGCAGTTCTTC. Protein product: CASSRAGISYNEQFF. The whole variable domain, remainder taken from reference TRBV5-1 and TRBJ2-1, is KAGVTQTPRYLIKTRGQQVTLSCSPISGHRSVSWYQQTPGQGLQFLFEYFSETQRNKGNFPGRFSGRQFSNSRSEMNVSTLELGDSALYLCASSRAGISYNEQFFGPGTRLTVL.